One and the same sample provided the 2 T cell receptor beta chains below, sequenced in a study of technical replicates of blood from a handful of donors. The repertoire was sequenced with immunoSEQ multiplex PCR; TCRdb's copy has only in-frame clones and lacks some. In the table there are roughly 82,000 clones, around 96% of which are singletons. Source material: T cells isolated from PBMCs. Receptor source: a human donor in good health.

The chain employs TRBV27 and TRBJ1-4, with TRBD1 as a possible D gene (6 bases). The germline CDR1 and CDR2 sequences are MNHEY and SMNVEV (reference sequence). V shed 1 base and J shed 5 bases, with 14 bases lying between them. The CDR3 is 16 amino acids. The CDR3 DNA sequence: TGTGCCAGCAGTTTATACGGGCAGGGGCTCAATGAAAAACTGTTTTTT. Protein product: CASSLYGQGLNEKLFF.

The V and J genes are TRBV7-2 and TRBJ1-2, with D hard to call. The germline gives CDR1 SGHTA, CDR2 FQGNSA. The CDR3 length is 14 residues. Deletions cut 10 bases from V and 6 bases from J, with 21 bases between. The CDR3 loop reads CATRPVCTLNGYTF. CDR3 nucleotides: TGTGCCACACGTCCAGTTTGCACCCTCAATGGCTACACCTTC. The variable domain in full, completed from reference TRBV7-2 and TRBJ1-2, reads GAGVSQSPSNKVTEKGKDVELRCDPISGHTALYWYRQSLGQGLEFLIYFQGNSAPDKSGLPSDRFSAERTGGSVSTLTIQRTQQEDSAVYLCATRPVCTLNGYTFGSGTRLTVV.